The clone carrying this TCR beta chain has more than one count but fewer than ten. The antigen remains undetermined. Healthy bone marrow donors made up the cohort. PCR amplification relied on 60 Vbeta primers (plus 13 Jbeta primers). Repertoires were generated with immunoSEQ multiplex PCR, while TCRdb's copy carries only in-frame clones and drops some. The sample has some 150,000 clones, about 72% seen once. This CDR3 has 13 residues. V gave up 7 bases and J gave up 0 bases, with 10 bases separating them. Germline V gene sequence: CDR1 SQVTM, CDR2 ANQGSEA. This entry belongs to a study of cytomegalovirus exposure and HLA in healthy donors. Study outcomes and limitations: Overall, approximately 150 TCR beta chains were annotated as cytomegalovirus-associated. Some V segments, including TRBV6-2 and TRBV6-3, were excluded as indistinguishable.

The receptor was derived from a man in his sixties in good health and CMV-seronegative. Sequencing input: PBMCs. The chain joins TRBV29-1 to TRBJ1-3; D might be TRBD1 (6 bases). CDR3 loop: CSATGSSGNTIYF. The CDR3 bases are TGCAGCGCAACAGGGAGCTCTGGAAACACCATATATTTT.